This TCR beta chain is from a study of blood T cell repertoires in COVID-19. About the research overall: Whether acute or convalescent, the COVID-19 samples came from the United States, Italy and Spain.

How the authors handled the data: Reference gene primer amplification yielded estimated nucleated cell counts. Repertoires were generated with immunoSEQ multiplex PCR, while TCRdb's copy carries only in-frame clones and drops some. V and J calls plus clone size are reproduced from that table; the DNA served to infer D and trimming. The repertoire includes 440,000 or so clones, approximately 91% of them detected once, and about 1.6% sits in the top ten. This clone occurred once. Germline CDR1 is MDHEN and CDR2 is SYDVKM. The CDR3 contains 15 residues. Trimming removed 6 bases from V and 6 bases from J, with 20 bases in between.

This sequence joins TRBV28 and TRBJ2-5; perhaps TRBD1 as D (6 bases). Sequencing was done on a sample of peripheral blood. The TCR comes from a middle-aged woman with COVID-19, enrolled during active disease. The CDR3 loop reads CASRSHRAPQQTQYF. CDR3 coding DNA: TGTGCCAGCAGGTCCCACAGGGCCCCTCAACAGACCCAGTACTTC.